This TCR beta chain was sequenced during a study of T cells in Graves' hyperthyroidism and ophthalmopathy. This clonotype was seen repeatedly, ten times or more. The antigen is undetermined. Researchers amplified the TCR beta CDR3 regions from RNA transcripts. In the first-round RT-PCR of the TCR CDR3, the HTBI primer set was used. In TCRdb, the multiplex PCR reads were re-called with MiXCR into one record per CDR3 protein. Altogether about 360,000 distinct CDR3 sequences are present, under 15% being singletons, with the ten largest covering over 8.5%. Study-wide points: Among clonotypes expanded in thyroid above 0.001, most were also found in blood.

The CDR3 sequence is 12 residues long. Germline V gene lookup returns CDR1 KGHSH and CDR2 LQKENI. The germline V and J ends were trimmed by 6 bases and 0 bases, with 5 bases remaining between them. Source material for PBMCs was 10 ml fresh peripheral blood. The chain carries TRBV18 and TRBJ2-5, with D uncertain. Specimen: blood. This receptor was identified in a woman between 18 and 29 years old with Graves' hyperthyroidism. The CDR3 DNA reads as TGTGCCAGCTCCCCGTACCAAGAGACCCAGTACTTC. Translated: CASSPYQETQYF.